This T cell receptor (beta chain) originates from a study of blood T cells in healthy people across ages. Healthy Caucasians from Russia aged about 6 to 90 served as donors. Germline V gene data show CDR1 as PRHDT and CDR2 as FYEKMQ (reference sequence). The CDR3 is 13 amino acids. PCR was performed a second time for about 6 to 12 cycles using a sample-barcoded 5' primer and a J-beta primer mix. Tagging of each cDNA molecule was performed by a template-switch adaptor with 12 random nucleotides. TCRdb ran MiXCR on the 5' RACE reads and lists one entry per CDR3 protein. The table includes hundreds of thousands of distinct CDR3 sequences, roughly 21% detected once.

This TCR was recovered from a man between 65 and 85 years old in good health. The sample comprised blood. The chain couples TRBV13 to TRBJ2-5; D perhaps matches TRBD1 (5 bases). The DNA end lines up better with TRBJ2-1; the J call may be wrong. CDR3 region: CASSNPGSNEQFF. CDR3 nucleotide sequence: TGTGCCAGCAGTAACCCAGGGTCCAATGAGCAGTTCTTC.